This T cell receptor beta chain came from a study of blood T cell repertoires in COVID-19. V was pared by 3 bases and J by 0 bases, with 10 bases of the junction left unmatched. Per germline, CDR1 SQVTM and CDR2 ANQGSEA. The CDR3 length is 16 residues. In the original processing: Nucleated cell number was recorded as an estimate derived from reference gene primer amplification. Clones were read by immunoSEQ multiplex PCR, and TCRdb kept only the in-frame ones, dropping some. That table supplies the V and J calls and clone size; D and trimming were determined from the DNA. The sample comprises 140,000 to 150,000 clones, over 75% of which are singletons, and less than 5.5% rests with the top ten.

Sequencing used peripheral blood. This TCR derives from a woman aged 45 to 65 with acute or convalescent COVID-19. This chain uses TRBV29-1 with TRBJ1-1; 7 nucleotides match TRBD1. The CDR3 DNA is TGCAGCGTTGAGGTACAGGGGACGCTTATGAACACTGAAGCTTTCTTT. It encodes CSVEVQGTLMNTEAFF.